The 14 T cell receptor beta chains in this list originate from one sample, sequenced in a study of OX40 agonist ivuxolimab in advanced cancers. Some clones are missing from TCRdb's copy, which holds only in-frame ones; the method was immunoSEQ multiplex PCR. The repertoire includes 45,000 or so clones, around nine tenths of them detected once, and around 11% sits in the top ten. The sequencing used CD4+ or CD8+ T cells sorted from blood, collected in a trial of the OX40 agonist ivuxolimab. These receptors were collected from an adult with an advanced solid tumor such as melanoma, head and neck, liver or kidney cancer.

The genes are TRBV29-1 and TRBJ2-1; tentatively, D is TRBD1 or TRBD2 (5 bases each). Per germline, CDR1 SQVTM and CDR2 ANQGSEA. V dropped 7 bases and J dropped 0 bases, with 13 bases sitting between them. The CDR3 is 14 amino acids. CDR3 sequence reads: CSATGTVSYNEQFF. The CDR3 coding sequence is TGCAGCGCCACCGGGACGGTCTCCTACAATGAGCAGTTCTTC.

The chain uses TRBV6-1 and TRBJ2-7; a weak D match, TRBD2 (5 bases). The CDR3 has 15 amino acids. V lost 2 bases, J lost 2 bases, and 13 bases lay in between. Germline assignment: CDR1 MNHNS and CDR2 SASEGT. Here the CDR3 DNA reads TGTGCCAGCAGTGAACGCGGGTCGGGAACCTACGAGCAGTACTTC. Residues: CASSERGSGTYEQYF.

The sample holds one count of this clone. The CDR3 reads CASSVGFSTGGSFNEKLFF. CDR3 coding DNA: TGTGCCAGCAGCGTAGGCTTTTCGACAGGGGGCTCTTTTAATGAAAAACTGTTTTTT. The rearrangement uses TRBV9 and TRBJ1-4; 10 bases match TRBD1. Trimming cost V 0 bases and J 4 bases; bases outside gene matches: 12. CDR1 and CDR2 from the germline V gene are SGDLS and YYNGEE. The length of the CDR3 is 19 residues.

V is TRBV18 and J is TRBJ2-7, with TRBD2 matching 11 bases. Per germline, CDR1 KGHSH and CDR2 LQKENI. The CDR3 runs to 15 residues. The trim removed 6 bases at V and 7 bases at J, leaving 11 bases unmatched. CDR3 region: CASSHGTSGPLEQYF. CDR3 DNA sequence: TGTGCCAGCTCTCACGGGACTAGCGGACCTTTGGAGCAGTACTTC.

The chain uses TRBV13 and TRBJ2-7, with D possibly matching TRBD1 (5 bases). In germline, CDR1 is PRHDT, CDR2 FYEKMQ (reference sequence). Trimming left V 2 bases short and J 3 bases short, with 14 bases between. CDR3 size: 15 residues. CDR3 residues: CASSLRQGSIYEQYF. CDR3 coding DNA: TGTGCCAGCAGCTTAAGGCAGGGAAGTATCTACGAGCAGTACTTC.

The chain combines TRBV19 with TRBJ2-1; D might be TRBD2 (5 bases). With 4 bases removed from V and 0 bases from J, the gap between germline ends came to 13 bases. This CDR3 spans 16 amino acids. Per germline, CDR1 LNHDA and CDR2 SQIVND (reference sequence). The CDR3 spells CASSNSGPSSYNEQFF. In DNA form, the CDR3 reads TGTGCCAGTAGTAACAGCGGCCCAAGCTCCTACAATGAGCAGTTCTTC.

The rearrangement links TRBV29-1 to TRBJ2-3; possibly TRBD1 for D (7 bases). The CDR3 is made up of 18 amino acids. The germline V and J ends were trimmed by 0 bases and 4 bases, with 23 bases remaining between them. Germline CDR1 reads SQVTM; CDR2 reads ANQGSEA. This CDR3 reads CSVEDKNSEGAWADTQYF. In nucleotides, the CDR3 is TGCAGCGTTGAAGATAAAAATTCGGAGGGGGCGTGGGCAGATACGCAGTATTTT.

The chain combines TRBV27 with TRBJ1-2; 7 nucleotides match TRBD1. The length of the CDR3 is 14 residues. CDR1 is MNHEY and CDR2 is SMNVEV in the germline V gene (reference sequence). Trimming removed 5 bases from V and 4 bases from J; junction bases left unmatched: 7. CDR3 DNA sequence: TGTGCCAGCAGTAAGACAGGGCCCCTCTATGGCTACACCTTC. Translation: CASSKTGPLYGYTF.

This clone appeared a single time. The chain joins TRBV5-5 to TRBJ1-5; no clear D gene. Germline V gene lookup returns CDR1 SGHKS and CDR2 YYEKEE (reference sequence). V was cut by 2 bases and J by 0 bases, with 15 bases left in between. This CDR3 is 17 amino acids long. CDR3 coding DNA: TGTGCCAGCAGCTTAGGTATGGGGTCTTATAGCAATCAGCCCCAGCATTTT. It codes for CASSLGMGSYSNQPQHF.

The CDR3 reads CASSLRRGQTIKNIQYF. CDR3 sequence (DNA): TGTGCCAGCAGCCTCCGGAGGGGGCAGACTATTAAAAACATTCAGTACTTC. The chain links TRBV21-1 to TRBJ2-4; the table's D call, TRBD1, was not checked against the DNA. TRBV21-1 is reported as a pseudogene. The CDR3 extends over 17 amino acids.

The genes are TRBV15 and TRBJ2-3; weak D call: TRBD2 (6 bases). V was pared by 5 bases and J by 0 bases, with 12 bases between. The CDR3 runs 15 residues. Germline CDR1 LNHNV, CDR2 YYDKDF (reference sequence). CDR3 sequence: CATSSSGTSTDTQYF. Written as DNA, the CDR3 is TGTGCCACCAGCTCCTCCGGGACTAGCACAGATACGCAGTATTTT. The whole variable domain, remainder taken from reference TRBV15 and TRBJ2-3, is DAMVIQNPRYQVTQFGKPVTLSCSQTLNHNVMYWYQQKSSQAPKLLFHYYDKDFNNEADTPDNFQSRRPNTSFCFLDIRSPGLGDTAMYLCATSSSGTSTDTQYFGPGTRLTVL.

The rearrangement uses TRBV28 and TRBJ1-1; 8 bases agree with TRBD1. In germline, CDR1 is MDHEN, CDR2 SYDVKM. J gave up 2 bases and V 6 bases, and 11 bases lay outside the gene matches. This CDR3 has 16 amino acids. CDR3 DNA: TGTGCCAGCAGCTTCTCCACAACAGGGGGTAACACTGAAGCTTTCTTT. Its translation: CASSFSTTGGNTEAFF.

V usage is TRBV29-1 and J usage is TRBJ1-2, with D perhaps TRBD1 (6 bases). V was pared by 6 bases and J by 2 bases, with 10 bases between. Looked up from germline, CDR1 is SQVTM and CDR2 is ANQGSEA. The CDR3 extends over 12 amino acids. The CDR3 DNA reads TGCAGCGTCGGGGACAAAAACTATGGCTACACCTTC. Translated: CSVGDKNYGYTF.

The V gene is TRBV23-1, the J gene TRBJ2-1; 8 bases align to TRBD1. TRBV23-1 is sorted into the ORF group, with uncertain function. This CDR3 spans 14 amino acids. J lost 4 bases, V lost 7 bases, and 6 bases had no gene match. CDR3 amino acids: CASNRQGKYNEQFF. The CDR3 nucleotides are TGCGCCAGCAATCGACAGGGGAAATACAATGAGCAGTTCTTC.